The 24 T cell receptor beta chains in this list originate from one sample, sequenced in a study of early T cells in non-severe SARS-CoV-2 infection. TCRdb re-derived calls from the 5' RACE reads in MiXCR, one entry per CDR3 protein. The table lists some 100,000 distinct CDR3 sequences, under 15% of them singletons, with about 0.58% in the top ten. The material sequenced was whole blood. These receptors were taken from an adult who was a healthcare worker with PCR-confirmed SARS-CoV-2 infection or an uninfected control (not recorded which).

The chain carries TRBV27 and TRBJ2-1; no definite D call. CDR3 length: 15 amino acids. The V gene's germline CDR1 is MNHEY and CDR2 SMNVEV (reference sequence). The V and J ends lost 5 bases and 0 bases respectively, with 11 bases between them. As DNA, the CDR3 is TGTGCCAGCAGTCCGAGGTCGAGCTCCTACAATGAGCAGTTCTTC. As protein: CASSPRSSSYNEQFF.

Many counts were recorded for this clonotype. The rearrangement links TRBV7-6 to TRBJ1-4; D gene ambiguous. The CDR3 sequence is 14 residues long. Germline V lookup: CDR1 SGHVS, CDR2 FNYEAQ. V shed 1 base and J shed 8 bases, with 11 bases lying between them. The CDR3 DNA reads as TGTGCCAGCAGCTTAGTGGGCCCGGGAGAAAAACTGTTTTTT. Translating gives CASSLVGPGEKLFF.

This clonotype has a handful of counts. The rearrangement joins TRBV12-2 to TRBJ1-5; the listed D gene, TRBD1, was not tested against the DNA. TRBV12-2 is listed as a pseudogene. The CDR3 has 18 amino acids. The CDR3 coding sequence is TGTGCAAGTCGCTTACGTCCCTGGGGACAGAGGACATATCAGCCCCAGCATTTT. Translating it yields CASRLRPWGQRTYQPQHF.

This clonotype was seen only a few times. The chain has TRBV12-3 or TRBV12-4 and TRBJ1-2, with 7 bases fitting TRBD1. The CDR3 totals 13 residues. Trimming at V came to 4 bases and at J to 7 bases, leaving 6 bases not matched to a gene. CDR3 nucleotides: TGTGCCAGCAGTTCACAGGGGCACGTTGGCTACACCTTC. This encodes CASSSQGHVGYTF.

Turning to this clonotype: Compared with germline, one end of the junction differs, possibly owing to a read error. The V gene is TRBV3-1, the J gene TRBJ2-5; a weak D match, TRBD1 (6 bases). This CDR3 comprises 15 residues. Per germline, CDR1 LGHDT and CDR2 YNNKEL (reference sequence). The CDR3 sequence is CASSHPLGAIEFHNF. CDR3 bases: TGTGCCAGCAGCCACCCGTTGGGGGCAATAGAGTTCCACAACTTC.

This clonotype was counted ten times or more. V gene TRBV20-1 combines with J gene TRBJ2-1; 9 nucleotides agree with TRBD2. The CDR3 consists of 13 residues. J was trimmed by 6 bases and V by 5 bases; bases with no gene match: 5. The V gene's germline CDR1 is DFQATT and CDR2 SNEGSKA (reference sequence). The CDR3: CSAPGLAANEQFF. In DNA, the CDR3 is TGCAGTGCTCCGGGACTAGCCGCCAATGAGCAGTTCTTC.

The chain is built from TRBV2 and TRBJ2-5, with 13 bases aligning to TRBD2. Germline V gene lookup returns CDR1 SNHLY and CDR2 FYNNEI. The length of the CDR3 is 16 residues. V dropped 6 bases and J dropped 2; count of bases not matched to a gene: 6. CDR3 nucleotide sequence: TGTGCCAGCAGGCTGCGGACTAGCGGGGGTCAAGAGACCCAGTACTTC. Encoded protein: CASRLRTSGGQETQYF.

This clonotype was recorded a few times. V gene TRBV6-1 combines with J gene TRBJ1-1; D gene ambiguous. V was cut by 2 bases and J by 1 base, with 8 bases left in between. There are 14 residues in the CDR3. CDR1 is MNHNS, CDR2 SASEGT, per germline. The CDR3 loop is CASSEQGPNTEAFF. DNA of the CDR3: TGTGCCAGCAGTGAACAAGGGCCGAACACTGAAGCTTTCTTT.

This clonotype has just a few counts. CDR3 amino acids: CASTCQVCEQFF. The DNA for the CDR3 is TGTGCCAGCACTTGTCAGGTGTGTGAGCAGTTCTTC. V gene TRBV5-5 combines with J gene TRBJ2-1; unclear D gene. V lost 6 bases to trimming and J lost 9 bases, with 13 bases between them. Per germline, CDR1 SGHKS and CDR2 YYEKEE (reference sequence). The CDR3 loop spans 12 amino acids.

This clonotype occurred many times. The V gene is TRBV4-1, the J gene TRBJ1-5; unclear D gene. This CDR3 has 15 amino acids. Germline V gene sequence: CDR1 MGHRA, CDR2 YSYEKL. V was cut by 2 bases and J by 0 bases, with 8 bases left in between. CDR3 amino acids: CASSQLIGSNQPQHF. Here the CDR3 DNA reads TGCGCCAGCAGCCAACTAATAGGTAGCAATCAGCCCCAGCATTTT.

This clonotype was counted a few times. The gene calls are TRBV7-9 and TRBJ2-5; D unresolved. V was clipped by 1 base and J by 2 bases, with 8 bases between them. CDR1 SEHNR and CDR2 FQNEAQ come from the germline V gene (reference sequence). The CDR3 totals 14 residues. The CDR3 DNA sequence: TGTGCCAGCAGCTTAGTTCTGGAACAAGAGACCCAGTACTTC. Residues: CASSLVLEQETQYF.

The chain has TRBV19 and TRBJ1-4; D is ambiguous. CDR3 length equals 16 residues. In germline, CDR1 is LNHDA, CDR2 SQIVND (reference sequence). Trimming shortened V by 6 bases and J by 0 bases, and 14 bases separated the two germline ends. The CDR3 sequence is CASSPAAVATNEKLFF. The CDR3 DNA is TGTGCCAGTAGCCCAGCCGCGGTTGCAACTAATGAAAAACTGTTTTTT.

This clonotype was observed a handful of times. The chain employs TRBV6-4 and TRBJ1-2; possibly TRBD1 for D (6 bases). The CDR3 contains 14 residues. The V end was cut by 6 bases, the J end by 1 base, with 12 bases between. Germline V gene sequence: CDR1 MRHNA, CDR2 SNTAGT. The CDR3 coding sequence is TGTGCCAGCAGAGTTCAACAGGGTAACTATGGCTACACCTTC. Translating gives CASRVQQGNYGYTF.

The rearrangement links TRBV7-2 to TRBJ2-7; TRBD1 agrees at 9 bases. CDR3 length: 16 residues. V shed 3 bases, J shed 3 bases, and the junction held 9 bases outside the gene matches. The germline V gene encodes CDR1 SGHTA and CDR2 FQGNSA. CDR3 region: CASSLIATGGNYEQYV. The DNA for the CDR3 is TGTGCCAGCAGCTTGATCGCGACAGGGGGAAACTACGAGCAGTACGTC.

The V gene is TRBV3-1, the J gene TRBJ2-3; TRBD2 aligns across 10 bases. The CDR3 loop spans 20 amino acids. J lost 2 bases, V lost 0 bases, and 14 bases had no gene match. Germline CDR1 and CDR2: LGHDT and YNNKEL (reference sequence). The CDR3 nucleotides read TGTGCCAGCAGCCAAGATTGGCTAGCGGGGGATTTACCCGACACAGATACGCAGTATTTT. Translated, it gives CASSQDWLAGDLPDTDTQYF.

The V call is TRBV5-1, the J call TRBJ2-7; unclear D gene. The CDR3 has 14 residues. CDR1 is SGHRS, CDR2 YFSETQ, per germline. Between the trimmed V and J ends, which lost 1 base and 6 bases, there was a span of 14 bases. DNA of the CDR3: TGCGCCAGCAGCTTGAGGCCATGGGATGGCGAGCAGTACGTC. Its protein is CASSLRPWDGEQYV.

This clonotype came up a few times. V gene TRBV19 combines with J gene TRBJ2-2, with 8 bases matching TRBD1. Germline values: CDR1 LNHDA, CDR2 SQIVND (reference sequence). CDR3 length: 15 residues. V gave up 1 base and J gave up 6 bases; unmatched junction bases: 4. CDR3 DNA sequence: TGTGCCAGTAGTATAGCGTGGGACAGGCCCGGGGAGCTGTTTTTT. This translates into CASSIAWDRPGELFF.

This clonotype was detected only a few times. The CDR3: CASSFVSGYGYTF. CDR3 DNA sequence: TGTGCCAGCAGTTTTGTCTCGGGATACGGCTACACCTTC. The chain recombines TRBV12-3 or TRBV12-4 with TRBJ1-2; no clear D gene. The CDR3 runs 13 residues. Trimming cost V 3 bases and J 8 bases, with 13 bases left between them.

The chain uses TRBV29-1 and TRBJ2-5, with a weak D call TRBD2 (6 bases). V lost 4 bases, J lost 3 bases, and 12 bases lay in between. Germline CDR1 SQVTM, CDR2 ANQGSEA. The CDR3 has 13 amino acids. The CDR3, as DNA: TGCAGCGTTGTTACAGGCGGGGAAGAGACCCAGTACTTC. This sequence encodes CSVVTGGEETQYF. The entire variable domain, with the rest obtained from reference TRBV29-1 and TRBJ2-5, is as follows: SAVISQKPSRDICQRGTSLTIQCQVDSQVTMMFWYRQQPGQSLTLIATANQGSEATYESGFVIDKFPISRPNLTFSTLTVSNMSPEDSSIYLCSVVTGGEETQYFGPGTRLLVL.

This clonotype has a handful of counts. The chain combines TRBV5-5 with TRBJ2-7, with unresolved D. The CDR3 is 14 residues long. Trimming removed 0 bases from V and 3 bases from J, with 10 bases in between. Germline values: CDR1 SGHKS, CDR2 YYEKEE (reference sequence). CDR3 nucleotide sequence: TGTGCCAGCAGCTTGGCGGATCTGTTCTACGAGCAGTACGTC. This gives the protein CASSLADLFYEQYV.

The J gene is TRBJ2-1, the V gene TRBV21-1. TRBV21-1 is recorded as a pseudogene. This CDR3 is built from 14 residues. Here the CDR3 reads CASSIQEQYNEQFF. CDR3 bases: TGTGCCAGCAGCATTCAGGAGCAATACAATGAGCAGTTCTTC.

This clonotype occurred a few times. V is TRBV15 and J is TRBJ2-5; 12 bases fit TRBD1. The CDR3 length is 15 residues. Per germline, CDR1 LNHNV and CDR2 YYDKDF (reference sequence). The trim removed 3 bases at V and 6 bases at J, leaving 5 bases unmatched. CDR3 nucleotide sequence: TGTGCCACCAGCAGCGGGACAGGGGGCGTAAAGACCCAGTACTTC. This encodes CATSSGTGGVKTQYF.

The table lists this clonotype with a few counts. This chain links TRBV12-5 with TRBJ2-3; no firm D call. With 0 bases removed from V and 6 bases from J, the gap between germline ends came to 4 bases. The CDR3 runs to 12 residues. Germline values: CDR1 LGHNT, CDR2 FRNRAP. The chain's CDR3 is CASGLVPDTQYF. Written as DNA, the CDR3 is TGTGCTAGTGGTTTGGTTCCGGATACGCAGTATTTT.

The rearrangement links TRBV7-2 to TRBJ2-5, with 9 nucleotides matching TRBD2. The length of the CDR3 is 16 residues. After removal of 0 bases from V and 5 bases from J, the junction contained 7 bases not matched to a gene. The germline V gene encodes CDR1 SGHTA and CDR2 FQGNSA. CDR3 loop: CASSLAGGGAGETQYF. DNA of the CDR3: TGTGCCAGCAGCTTAGCTGGCGGGGGGGCTGGGGAGACCCAGTACTTC.